One and the same sample provided the 24 T cell receptor beta chains below, sequenced in a study of OX40 agonist ivuxolimab in advanced cancers. The method was immunoSEQ multiplex PCR; TCRdb's version includes in-frame clones alone and lacks a portion of them. The table shows roughly 17,000 clones, with roughly 73% occurring only once. This sample comprised CD4+ or CD8+ T cells sorted from blood, obtained in a trial of the OX40 agonist ivuxolimab. These receptor sequences come from an adult with an advanced solid tumor such as melanoma, head and neck, liver or kidney cancer.

V and J are TRBV5-6 and TRBJ2-1; 7 bases agree with TRBD2. The CDR3 sequence is 15 residues long. Losses at the gene ends were 0 bases for V and 4 bases for J; bases not matched to a gene: 4. The germline gives CDR1 SGHDT, CDR2 YYEEEE. CDR3 sequence: CASSLGRERYNEQFF. For the CDR3, the DNA is TGTGCCAGCAGCTTGGGGCGGGAGAGGTACAATGAGCAGTTCTTC.

The V and J genes are TRBV30 and TRBJ2-3, with D uncertain. The CDR3 is made up of 13 amino acids. Trimming pared 5 bases from V and 4 bases from J, leaving 13 bases between. Germline values: CDR1 GTSNPN, CDR2 SVGIG (reference sequence). As DNA, the CDR3 is TGTGCCTGGGCCCCAGGAGTCCCAGATACGCAGTATTTT. This sequence encodes CAWAPGVPDTQYF. Variable domain in full (rest from reference TRBV30 and TRBJ2-3): SQTIHQWPATLVQPVGSPLSLECTVEGTSNPNLYWYRQAAGRGLQLLFYSVGIGQISSEVPQNLSASRPQDRQFILSSKKLLLSDSGFYLCAWAPGVPDTQYFGPGTRLTVL.

The chain has TRBV27 and TRBJ2-1; D perhaps matches TRBD2 (7 bases). V dropped 7 bases and J dropped 2 bases, with 12 bases sitting between them. The CDR3 runs 14 residues. CDR1 MNHEY and CDR2 SMNVEV come from the germline V gene (reference sequence). This chain's CDR3 is CASKGGGPYNEQFF. As DNA, the CDR3 is TGTGCCAGCAAGGGCGGGGGCCCCTACAATGAGCAGTTCTTC.

The rearrangement joins TRBV29-1 to TRBJ1-1; TRBD1 matches at 7 bases. This CDR3 region has 14 residues. V lost 7 bases to trimming and J lost 4 bases; unmatched junction nucleotides: 12. The germline V gene encodes CDR1 SQVTM and CDR2 ANQGSEA. The CDR3 sequence is CSDLNQGDPTEAFF. CDR3 DNA: TGCAGCGACCTAAATCAGGGGGACCCCACTGAAGCTTTCTTT. The full variable domain, completed using reference TRBV29-1 and TRBJ1-1, is SAVISQKPSRDICQRGTSLTIQCQVDSQVTMMFWYRQQPGQSLTLIATANQGSEATYESGFVIDKFPISRPNLTFSTLTVSNMSPEDSSIYLCSDLNQGDPTEAFFGQGTRLTVV.

The chain has TRBV7-6 and TRBJ2-7; 9 nucleotides agree with TRBD2. V shed 0 bases, J shed 2 bases, and the junction held 11 bases outside the gene matches. The CDR3 sequence is 18 residues long. CDR1 SGHVS and CDR2 FNYEAQ come from the germline V gene. In nucleotides, the CDR3 is TGTGCCAGCAGCTTAGCAGGCGGTGGGCTAGCGGGGACCTACGAGCAGTACTTC. It is translated as CASSLAGGGLAGTYEQYF.

This chain joins TRBV7-8 and TRBJ2-7, with D possibly TRBD2 on 5 matching bases. V was shortened by 3 bases and J by 5 bases, with 8 bases between the two germline ends. This CDR3 comprises 12 residues. Germline-derived CDR1 and CDR2 are SGHVS and FQNEAQ. The CDR3, as DNA: TGTGCCAGCAGCTTGCCCGGGAACGAGCAGTACTTC. Its translation is CASSLPGNEQYF.

The sample holds one count of this clone. V usage is TRBV5-1 and J usage is TRBJ2-3; TRBD2 matches 9 bases. The CDR3 totals 17 residues. Germline V gene sequence: CDR1 SGHRS, CDR2 YFSETQ. After removal of 2 bases from V and 2 bases from J, the junction contained 9 bases not matched to a gene. This CDR3 reads CASSFPGAGGSTDTQYF. In DNA form, the CDR3 reads TGCGCCAGCAGCTTCCCCGGGGCGGGAGGGTCCACAGATACGCAGTATTTT.

This clone is medium-sized within its sample. V is TRBV27 and J is TRBJ2-2; 8 nucleotides match TRBD1. The CDR3 runs 15 residues. Looked up from germline, CDR1 is MNHEY and CDR2 is SMNVEV (reference sequence). V was clipped by 5 bases and J by 4 bases; unmatched bases: 6. The CDR3 DNA reads TGTGCCAGCAGTCCAGGACAGGGCTTCACCGGGGAGCTGTTTTTT. It translates to CASSPGQGFTGELFF.

Concerning this clone: The junction does not match germline at one end; this may be a read error. The gene calls are TRBV30 and TRBJ2-7; unclear D gene. The germline V gene encodes CDR1 GTSNPN and CDR2 SVGIG (reference sequence). There are 13 residues in the CDR3. The CDR3 DNA reads as TGTGCCTGGAGTGTACGGGCCTCCAACGAGCAGTACTTC. Translating it yields CAWSVRASNEQYF. Filled out from reference TRBV30 and TRBJ2-7, the complete variable domain reads SQTIHQWPATLVQPVGSPLSLECTVEGTSNPNLYWYRQAAGRGLQLLFYSVGIGQISSEVPQNLSASRPQDRQFILSSKKLLLSDSGFYLCAWSVRASNEQYFGPGTRLTVT.

By share of the sample, this clone is medium-sized (0.01 to 0.1%). This chain links TRBV6-6 with TRBJ2-1; 7 bases agree with TRBD2. CDR3 length: 13 amino acids. Germline values: CDR1 MNHNY, CDR2 SVGAGI (reference sequence). Unmatched junction bases numbered 9, after V lost 7 bases and J lost 9 bases. Written as DNA, the CDR3 is TGTGCCAGCAAGGATCCCGCGGGAGTTGAGCAGTTCTTC. Residues: CASKDPAGVEQFF.

The chain has TRBV28 and TRBJ2-5; D gene uncertain. Near its end, the DNA agrees better with TRBJ2-7, so the J call may be wrong. Per the germline V gene, CDR1 is MDHEN and CDR2 is SYDVKM. CDR3 length: 14 residues. The CDR3 nucleotides read TGTGCCAGCACCCCGCCGATCAACTCCTACGAGCAGTACTTC. Protein sequence: CASTPPINSYEQYF.

The CDR3 loop is CASSQVIGGGPDTQYF. The CDR3 DNA follows: TGCGCCAGCAGCCAAGTAATCGGAGGGGGCCCAGATACGCAGTATTTT. The chain combines TRBV4-3 with TRBJ2-3, with a possible D match to TRBD1 (7 bases). Germline V lookup: CDR1 LGHNA, CDR2 YSLEER. The V and J ends lost 1 base and 4 bases respectively, with 15 bases between them. The CDR3 spans 16 residues.

This clone was detected once. The J gene is TRBJ2-7, the V gene TRBV5-1; no definite D call. Germline V CDR1 and CDR2: SGHRS, YFSETQ. The CDR3 is 14 residues long. V shed 0 bases and J shed 0 bases, with 7 bases lying between them. The CDR3 sequence: CASSLAGSSYEQYF. The CDR3 DNA follows: TGCGCCAGCAGCTTGGCCGGCAGCTCCTACGAGCAGTACTTC.

The CDR3 sequence is CASSYPVDEQFF. The CDR3 coding sequence is TGTGCCAGCAGTTATCCTGTAGATGAGCAGTTCTTC. The chain recombines TRBV5-6 with TRBJ2-1; D remains ambiguous. V shed 5 bases and J shed 8 bases, with 11 bases lying between them. The germline V gene encodes CDR1 SGHDT and CDR2 YYEEEE. This CDR3 comprises 12 residues.

This clone appeared a few times. The chain carries TRBV29-1 and TRBJ2-3; TRBD2 matches at 13 bases. Germline V lookup: CDR1 SQVTM, CDR2 ANQGSEA. The CDR3 extends over 17 amino acids. The J segment lost 4 bases and the V segment lost 6 bases, leaving 13 bases of the junction unmatched. The CDR3 DNA sequence: TGCAGCGTCCGAGGAGGGACTAGCGGGACTCGGGCAGATACGCAGTATTTT. This sequence encodes CSVRGGTSGTRADTQYF.

J is TRBJ2-1 and V is TRBV6-5; 7 nucleotides match TRBD2. Germline lookup yields CDR1 MNHEY and CDR2 SVGAGI. The CDR3 sequence is 16 residues long. With 4 bases clipped from V and 3 bases from J, the junction kept 9 bases outside the gene matches. This chain's CDR3 is CASSSLGSGIYNEQFF. For the CDR3, the DNA is TGTGCCAGCAGTTCCTTGGGGAGCGGGATCTACAATGAGCAGTTCTTC.

This chain's CDR3 is CASSQEDRGYYEQYF. CDR3 DNA: TGTGCCAGCAGCCAAGAGGACAGGGGGTACTACGAGCAGTACTTC. The chain links TRBV14 to TRBJ2-7, with 10 bases aligning to TRBD1. Germline CDR1 is SGHDN and CDR2 is FVKESK. The V gene end was trimmed by 0 bases and the J gene end by 3 bases; junction bases not matched to a gene: 2. This CDR3 contains 15 residues. The full variable domain, completed using reference TRBV14 and TRBJ2-7, is EAGVTQFPSHSVIEKGQTVTLRCDPISGHDNLYWYRRVMGKEIKFLLHFVKESKQDESGMPNNRFLAERTGGTYSTLKVQPAELEDSGVYFCASSQEDRGYYEQYFGPGTRLTVT.

The rearrangement uses TRBV7-9 and TRBJ2-5, with 7 bases that match TRBD2. This CDR3 region has 13 residues. With 2 bases clipped from V and 3 bases from J, the junction kept 0 bases outside the gene matches. Germline V CDR1 and CDR2: SEHNR, FQNEAQ (reference sequence). The CDR3 region has the DNA TGTGCCAGCAGCTTAAGCGGGGAAGAGACCCAGTACTTC. This encodes CASSLSGEETQYF.

Sample share makes this clone medium-sized. The chain recombines TRBV11-1 with TRBJ2-2; TRBD2 matches 10 bases. The CDR3 covers 16 residues. CDR1 is SGHAT, CDR2 FQDESV, per germline (reference sequence). With 5 bases clipped from V and 5 bases from J, the junction kept 8 bases outside the gene matches. CDR3 protein: CASSTHLAGVTGELFF. The DNA of the CDR3 is TGTGCCAGCAGCACGCATCTAGCGGGAGTTACCGGGGAGCTGTTTTTT.

V is TRBV28 and J is TRBJ1-3, with TRBD1 identical over 8 bases. V shed 11 bases, J shed 4 bases, and the junction held 7 bases outside the gene matches. Germline V gene data show CDR1 as MDHEN and CDR2 as SYDVKM. The CDR3 covers 13 residues. For the CDR3, the DNA is TGTGCCGCTCAGGGGGCGAACGGAAACACCATATATTTT. This sequence encodes CAAQGANGNTIYF.

This clone was seen a few times. The chain carries TRBV10-3 and TRBJ2-1, with D unclear. CDR1 and CDR2 from the germline V gene are ENHRY and SYGVKD. The CDR3 is 12 residues long. V gave up 2 bases and J gave up 5 bases, with 4 bases separating them. CDR3 in DNA: TGTGCCATCAGTGAGGCTAACAATGAGCAGTTCTTC. It codes for CAISEANNEQFF.

This clone was observed a handful of times. The V call is TRBV28, the J call TRBJ2-7; tentatively, D is TRBD2 (7 bases). The CDR3 spans 15 residues. Between the trimmed V and J ends, which lost 6 bases and 3 bases, there was a span of 18 bases. CDR1 MDHEN and CDR2 SYDVKM come from the germline V gene. DNA for the CDR3: TGTGCCAGCAGCCTGGGGGGGGGCGGATACTACGAGCAGTACTTC. Its translation is CASSLGGGGYYEQYF.

The CDR3 sequence is CASSKGGGTEAFF. The CDR3 DNA is TGTGCCAGTAGTAAGGGGGGCGGCACTGAAGCTTTCTTT. This chain connects TRBV19 to TRBJ1-1, with D maybe TRBD1 (6 bases). The CDR3 contains 13 residues. Germline V CDR1 and CDR2: LNHDA, SQIVND (reference sequence). Deletions cut 4 bases from V and 4 bases from J, with 10 bases between.

This clone was observed a few times. The rearrangement joins TRBV28 to TRBJ2-1; TRBD1 might be the D (6 bases). V was trimmed by 2 bases and J by 1 base, leaving 15 bases between them. Germline lookup yields CDR1 MDHEN and CDR2 SYDVKM. The CDR3 consists of 17 residues. The CDR3 loop is CASSLNPDRISYNEQFF. The CDR3 nucleotides are TGTGCCAGCAGTTTAAACCCCGACAGGATATCCTACAATGAGCAGTTCTTC.